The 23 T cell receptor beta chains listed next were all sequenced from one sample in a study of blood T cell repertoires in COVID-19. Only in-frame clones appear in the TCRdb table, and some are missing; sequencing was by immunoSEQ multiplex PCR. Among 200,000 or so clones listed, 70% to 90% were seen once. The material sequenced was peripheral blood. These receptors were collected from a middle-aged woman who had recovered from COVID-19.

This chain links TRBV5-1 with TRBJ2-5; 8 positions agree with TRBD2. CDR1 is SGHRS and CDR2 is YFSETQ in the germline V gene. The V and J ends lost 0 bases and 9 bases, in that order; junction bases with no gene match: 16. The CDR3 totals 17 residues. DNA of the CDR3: TGCGCCAGCAGCTTGGCCATTCTAGCGGGCGCCGTCGGGGCCCAGTACTTC. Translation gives CASSLAILAGAVGAQYF.

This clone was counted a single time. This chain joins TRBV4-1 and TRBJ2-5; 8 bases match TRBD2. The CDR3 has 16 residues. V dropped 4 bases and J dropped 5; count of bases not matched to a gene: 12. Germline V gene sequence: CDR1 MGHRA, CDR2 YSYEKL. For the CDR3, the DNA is TGCGCCAGCAGCCGCCAACTAGCGGACGATGGGGAGACCCAGTACTTC. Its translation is CASSRQLADDGETQYF.

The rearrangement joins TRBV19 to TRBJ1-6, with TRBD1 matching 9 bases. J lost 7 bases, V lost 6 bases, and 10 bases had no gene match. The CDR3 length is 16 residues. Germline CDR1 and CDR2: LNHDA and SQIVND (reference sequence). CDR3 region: CASRKQGANLNSPLHF. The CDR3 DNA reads TGTGCCAGTAGGAAACAGGGGGCAAACCTGAATTCACCCCTCCACTTT.

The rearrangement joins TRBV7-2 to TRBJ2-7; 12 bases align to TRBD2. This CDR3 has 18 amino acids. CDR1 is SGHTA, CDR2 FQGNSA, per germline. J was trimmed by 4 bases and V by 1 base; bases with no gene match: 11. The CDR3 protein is CASSLGGSGLAGSYEQYF. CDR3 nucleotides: TGTGCCAGCAGCTTAGGGGGCTCGGGACTAGCGGGCTCTTACGAGCAGTACTTC.

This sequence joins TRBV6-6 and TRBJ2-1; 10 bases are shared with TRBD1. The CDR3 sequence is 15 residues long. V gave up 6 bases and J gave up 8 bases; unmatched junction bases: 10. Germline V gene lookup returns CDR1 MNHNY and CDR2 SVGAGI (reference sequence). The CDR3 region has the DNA TGTGCCAGCAGCTCTCAGGACAGGGGGACCGATGAGCAGTTCTTC. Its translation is CASSSQDRGTDEQFF.

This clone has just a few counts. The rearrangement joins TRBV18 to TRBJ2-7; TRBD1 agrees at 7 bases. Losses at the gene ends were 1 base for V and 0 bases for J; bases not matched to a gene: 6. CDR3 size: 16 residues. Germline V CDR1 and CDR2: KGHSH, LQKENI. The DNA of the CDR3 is TGTGCCAGCTCACCACTTGGGACAGAGAGCTCCTACGAGCAGTACTTC. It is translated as CASSPLGTESSYEQYF.

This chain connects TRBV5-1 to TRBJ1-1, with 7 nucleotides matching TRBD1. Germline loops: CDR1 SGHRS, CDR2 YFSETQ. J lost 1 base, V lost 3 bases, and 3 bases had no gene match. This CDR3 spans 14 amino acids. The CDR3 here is CASSSTGSNTEAFF. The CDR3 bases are TGCGCCAGCAGCTCGACAGGGTCGAACACTGAAGCTTTCTTT.

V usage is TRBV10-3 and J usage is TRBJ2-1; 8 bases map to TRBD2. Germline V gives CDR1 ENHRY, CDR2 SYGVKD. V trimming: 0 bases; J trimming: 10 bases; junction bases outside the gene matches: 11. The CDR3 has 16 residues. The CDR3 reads CAISESNSGEGREQFF. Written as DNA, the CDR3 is TGTGCCATCAGTGAGTCTAATAGCGGGGAGGGTCGGGAGCAGTTCTTC.

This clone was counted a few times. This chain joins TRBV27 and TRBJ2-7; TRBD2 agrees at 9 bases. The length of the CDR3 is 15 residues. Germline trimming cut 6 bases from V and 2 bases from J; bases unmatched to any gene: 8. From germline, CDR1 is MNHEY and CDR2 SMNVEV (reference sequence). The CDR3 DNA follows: TGTGCCAGCAGGCTGGGGCTAGCGGGGACCTACGAGCAGTACTTC. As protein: CASRLGLAGTYEQYF.

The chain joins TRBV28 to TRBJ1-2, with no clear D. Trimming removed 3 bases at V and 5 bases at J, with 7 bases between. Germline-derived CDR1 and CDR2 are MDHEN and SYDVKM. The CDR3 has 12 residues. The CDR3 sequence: CASSFRGYGYTF. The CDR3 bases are TGTGCCAGCAGTTTTCGAGGGTATGGCTACACCTTC.

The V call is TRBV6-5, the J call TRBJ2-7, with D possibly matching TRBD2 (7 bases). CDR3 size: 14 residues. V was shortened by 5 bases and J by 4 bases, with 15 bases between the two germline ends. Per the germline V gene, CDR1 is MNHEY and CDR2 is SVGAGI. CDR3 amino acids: CASSPPGRGYEQYF. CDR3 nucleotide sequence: TGTGCCAGCAGTCCCCCAGGGAGGGGGTACGAGCAGTACTTC.

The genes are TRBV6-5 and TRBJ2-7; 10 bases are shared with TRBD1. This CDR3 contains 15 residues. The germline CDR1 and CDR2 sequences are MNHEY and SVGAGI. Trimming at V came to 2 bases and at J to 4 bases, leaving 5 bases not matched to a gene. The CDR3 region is CASSYRDRGQYEQYF. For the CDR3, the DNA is TGTGCCAGCAGTTACCGGGACAGGGGACAATACGAGCAGTACTTC.

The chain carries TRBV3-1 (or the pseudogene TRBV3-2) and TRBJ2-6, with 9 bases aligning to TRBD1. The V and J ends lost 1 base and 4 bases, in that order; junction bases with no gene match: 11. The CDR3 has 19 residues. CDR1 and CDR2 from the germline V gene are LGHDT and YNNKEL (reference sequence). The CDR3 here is CASSQVRTGVASGANVLTF. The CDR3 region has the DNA TGTGCCAGCAGCCAAGTGCGGACAGGGGTAGCATCAGGGGCCAACGTCCTGACTTTC.

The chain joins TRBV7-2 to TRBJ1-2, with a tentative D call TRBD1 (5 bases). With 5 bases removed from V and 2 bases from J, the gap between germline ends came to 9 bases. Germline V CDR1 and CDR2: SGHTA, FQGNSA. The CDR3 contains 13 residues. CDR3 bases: TGTGCCAGCAGCGTGGGACTGAACTATGGCTACACCTTC. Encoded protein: CASSVGLNYGYTF.

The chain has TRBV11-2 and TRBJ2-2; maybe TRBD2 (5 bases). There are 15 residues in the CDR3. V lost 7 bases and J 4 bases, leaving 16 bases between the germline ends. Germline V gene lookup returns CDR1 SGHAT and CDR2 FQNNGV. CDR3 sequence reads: CASTIGVLSTGELFF. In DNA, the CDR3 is TGTGCCAGCACCATCGGGGTATTATCCACCGGGGAGCTGTTTTTT.

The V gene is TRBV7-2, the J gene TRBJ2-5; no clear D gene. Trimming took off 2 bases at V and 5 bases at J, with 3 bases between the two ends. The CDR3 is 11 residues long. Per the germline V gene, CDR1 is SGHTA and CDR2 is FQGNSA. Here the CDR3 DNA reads TGTGCCAGCAGCTTACATGAGACCCAGTACTTC. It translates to CASSLHETQYF.

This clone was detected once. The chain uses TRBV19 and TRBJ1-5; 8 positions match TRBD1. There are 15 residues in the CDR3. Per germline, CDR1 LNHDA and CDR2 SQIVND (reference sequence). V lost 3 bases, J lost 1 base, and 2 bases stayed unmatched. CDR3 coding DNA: TGTGCCAGTAGTATCTCAGGGGGCAGCAATCAGCCCCAGCATTTT. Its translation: CASSISGGSNQPQHF.

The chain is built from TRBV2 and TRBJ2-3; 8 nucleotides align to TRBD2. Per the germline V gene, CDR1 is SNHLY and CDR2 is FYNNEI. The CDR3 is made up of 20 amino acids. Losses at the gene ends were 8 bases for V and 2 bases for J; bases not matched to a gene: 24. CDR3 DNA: TGTGCCAGCGATCCCCCTCCCCTAGCGGGCGCCTCAGAGCCCACAGATACGCAGTATTTT. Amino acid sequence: CASDPPPLAGASEPTDTQYF.

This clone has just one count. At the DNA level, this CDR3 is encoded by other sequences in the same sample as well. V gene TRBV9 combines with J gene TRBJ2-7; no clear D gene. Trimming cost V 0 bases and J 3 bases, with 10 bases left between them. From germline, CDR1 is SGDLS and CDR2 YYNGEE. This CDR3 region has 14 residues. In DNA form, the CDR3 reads TGTGCCAGCAGCGTAGTTCCATCTAGCTACGAGCAGTACTTC. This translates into CASSVVPSSYEQYF. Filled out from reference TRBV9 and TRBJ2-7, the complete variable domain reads DSGVTQTPKHLITATGQRVTLRCSPRSGDLSVYWYQQSLDQGLQFLIQYYNGEERAKGNILERFSAQQFPDLHSELNLSSLELGDSALYFCASSVVPSSYEQYFGPGTRLTVT.

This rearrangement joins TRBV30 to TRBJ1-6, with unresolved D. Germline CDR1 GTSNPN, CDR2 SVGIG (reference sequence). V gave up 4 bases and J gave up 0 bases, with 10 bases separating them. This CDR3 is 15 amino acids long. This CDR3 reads CAWNPGPSYNSPLHF. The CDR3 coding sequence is TGTGCCTGGAACCCAGGTCCCTCCTATAATTCACCCCTCCACTTT.

This CDR3 is CASSRQGDPAETQYF. CDR3 nucleotide sequence: TGCGCCAGCAGCCGACAGGGGGACCCCGCAGAGACCCAGTACTTC. V is TRBV5-1 and J is TRBJ2-5; 9 bases align to TRBD1. Losses at the gene ends were 4 bases for V and 4 bases for J; bases not matched to a gene: 8. The germline V gene has CDR1 SGHRS and CDR2 YFSETQ. The CDR3 consists of 15 residues.

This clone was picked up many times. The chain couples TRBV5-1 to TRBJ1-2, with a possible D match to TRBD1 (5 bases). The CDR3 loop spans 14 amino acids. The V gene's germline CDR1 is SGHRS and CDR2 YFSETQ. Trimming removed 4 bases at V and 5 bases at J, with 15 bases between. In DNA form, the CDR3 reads TGCGCCAGCAGCCCGGGGGGTACACAATATGGCTACACCTTC. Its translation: CASSPGGTQYGYTF. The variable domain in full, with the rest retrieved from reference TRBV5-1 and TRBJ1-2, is KAGVTQTPRYLIKTRGQQVTLSCSPISGHRSVSWYQQTPGQGLQFLFEYFSETQRNKGNFPGRFSGRQFSNSRSEMNVSTLELGDSALYLCASSPGGTQYGYTFGSGTRLTVV.

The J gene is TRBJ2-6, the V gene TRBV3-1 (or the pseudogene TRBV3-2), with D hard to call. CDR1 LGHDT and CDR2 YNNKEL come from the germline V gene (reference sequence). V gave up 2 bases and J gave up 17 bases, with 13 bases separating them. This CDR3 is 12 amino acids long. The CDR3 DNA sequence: TGTGCCAGCAGCCAATCACCCGGGTCTGTGACTTTC. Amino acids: CASSQSPGSVTF.